The 31 T cell receptor beta chains in this list originate from one sample, sequenced in a study of cytomegalovirus exposure and HLA in healthy donors. PCR was performed using 60 Vbeta and 13 Jbeta primers. The assay was immunoSEQ multiplex PCR, and TCRdb's table has in-frame clones only and misses some. Of around 120,000 clones in the sample, around 70% were seen once. Specimen: PBMCs. The origin of the receptors is a woman aged 45-65 years in good health and CMV-seropositive.

The rearrangement uses TRBV7-2 and TRBJ1-1, with TRBD1 identical over 7 bases. V lost 7 bases, J lost 8 bases, and 13 bases stayed unmatched. Germline V CDR1 and CDR2: SGHTA, FQGNSA. The CDR3 has 14 residues. This CDR3 is CASTNLKGAGEAFF. For the CDR3, the DNA is TGTGCCAGCACCAACCTGAAGGGGGCGGGAGAAGCTTTCTTT.

The DNA of the CDR3 is TGTGCCAGCAGCTTGGAGGGGGGGGTTGAAGCTTTCTTT. It yields the protein CASSLEGGVEAFF. The rearrangement joins TRBV5-4 to TRBJ1-1; perhaps TRBD1 as D (6 bases). The V end was cut by 0 bases, the J end by 7 bases, with 10 bases between. The germline V gene encodes CDR1 SGHNT and CDR2 YYREEE (reference sequence). This CDR3 comprises 13 residues.

The table lists this clone with a count of one. CDR3 residues: CASSETGHSNTEAFF. The CDR3 bases are TGTGCCAGCAGCGAAACGGGACACTCTAACACTGAAGCTTTCTTT. V gene TRBV13 combines with J gene TRBJ1-1; a weak D match, TRBD1 (6 bases). The CDR3 covers 15 residues. With 5 bases removed from V and 2 bases from J, the gap between germline ends came to 15 bases. The V gene's germline CDR1 is PRHDT and CDR2 FYEKMQ (reference sequence).

V gene TRBV19 combines with J gene TRBJ2-2, with TRBD2 matching 10 bases. V was pared by 0 bases and J by 4 bases, with 11 bases of the junction left unmatched. CDR1 is LNHDA and CDR2 is SQIVND in the germline V gene (reference sequence). The CDR3 has 19 residues. In DNA, the CDR3 is TGTGCCAGTAGTATAGATGGCCCGGGAGCGGGAGGGAGCACCGGGGAGCTGTTTTTT. Translated: CASSIDGPGAGGSTGELFF. The full variable domain, in which reference TRBV19 and TRBJ2-2 provide the parts outside the CDR3, is DGGITQSPKYLFRKEGQNVTLSCEQNLNHDAMYWYRQDPGQGLRLIYYSQIVNDFQKGDIAEGYSVSREKKESFPLTVTSAQKNPTAFYLCASSIDGPGAGGSTGELFFGEGSRLTVL.

V is TRBV7-9 and J is TRBJ2-7; TRBD2 matches at 12 bases. Germline loops: CDR1 SEHNR, CDR2 FQNEAQ (reference sequence). Unmatched junction bases numbered 10, after V lost 5 bases and J lost 2 bases. This CDR3 region has 17 residues. The CDR3 sequence: CASSPRTGLAGTYEQYF. CDR3 coding DNA: TGTGCCAGCAGCCCTAGGACAGGACTAGCGGGGACCTACGAGCAGTACTTC.

The chain is built from TRBV27 and TRBJ2-1; D may be TRBD1 (6 bases). The V end lost 5 bases, the J end lost 4 bases, and 12 bases lay between the germline ends. Germline CDR1 MNHEY, CDR2 SMNVEV (reference sequence). This CDR3 has 14 amino acids. CDR3 in amino acids: CASSVDRTYNEQFF. The CDR3 region has the DNA TGTGCCAGCAGTGTGGACAGAACTTACAATGAGCAGTTCTTC.

This clone was seen just once. The V and J genes are TRBV2 and TRBJ2-3; maybe TRBD2 (6 bases). V was shortened by 5 bases and J by 1 base, with 10 bases between the two germline ends. This CDR3 spans 14 amino acids. Germline CDR1 SNHLY, CDR2 FYNNEI. The CDR3 loop reads CASSRGTRTDTQYF. CDR3 coding DNA: TGTGCCAGCAGTCGGGGGACCCGCACAGATACGCAGTATTTT.

J is TRBJ2-1 and V is TRBV19; 7 positions agree with TRBD1. Trimming at V came to 1 base and at J to 8 bases, leaving 8 bases not matched to a gene. The germline gives CDR1 LNHDA, CDR2 SQIVND (reference sequence). CDR3 length equals 15 residues. CDR3 loop: CASSIGGQWMDEQFF. The DNA for the CDR3 is TGTGCCAGTAGTATAGGGGGACAGTGGATGGATGAGCAGTTCTTC.

The chain carries TRBV6-5 and TRBJ1-2; no reliable D call. In germline, CDR1 is MNHEY, CDR2 SVGAGI. V lost 5 bases and J 5 bases, leaving 15 bases between the germline ends. The CDR3 contains 14 residues. For the CDR3, the DNA is TGTGCCAGCAGTGAGGGCCCGAGTCCTTATGGCTACACCTTC. Protein sequence: CASSEGPSPYGYTF.

The chain uses TRBV5-1 and TRBJ1-5; D is uncertain. This CDR3 has 13 residues. CDR1 SGHRS and CDR2 YFSETQ come from the germline V gene. V lost 1 base, J lost 5 bases, and 7 bases lay in between. CDR3 residues: CASSLSRDQPQHF. The DNA of the CDR3 is TGCGCCAGCAGCTTGTCAAGAGATCAGCCCCAGCATTTT.

V gene TRBV29-1 combines with J gene TRBJ2-1; 8 nucleotides line up with TRBD2. This CDR3 comprises 13 residues. CDR1 is SQVTM, CDR2 ANQGSEA, per germline. V trimming: 4 bases; J trimming: 7 bases; junction bases outside the gene matches: 6. CDR3 DNA sequence: TGCAGCGTTGTCCTGGGCGGGGGGAATGAGCAGTTCTTC. It specifies CSVVLGGGNEQFF.

J is TRBJ1-2 and V is TRBV7-2; the D gene is possibly TRBD1 (6 bases). Per germline, CDR1 SGHTA and CDR2 FQGNSA. Trimming removed 10 bases from V and 5 bases from J, with 20 bases in between. The CDR3 contains 14 residues. This chain's CDR3 is CATTSGGALYGYTF. As DNA, the CDR3 is TGTGCCACAACCTCGGGGGGGGCTTTGTATGGCTACACCTTC.

CDR3 residues: CASSPQRQGASGYTF. In DNA form, the CDR3 reads TGTGCCAGCAGTCCCCAGAGACAGGGGGCGAGTGGCTACACCTTC. This sequence joins TRBV2 and TRBJ1-2, with TRBD1 identical over 10 bases. CDR3 length: 15 amino acids. Germline V gives CDR1 SNHLY, CDR2 FYNNEI. J was trimmed by 7 bases and V by 5 bases; bases with no gene match: 10.

This chain joins TRBV18 and TRBJ1-2, with D uncertain. This CDR3 is built from 15 residues. The germline V and J ends were trimmed by 0 bases and 2 bases, with 10 bases remaining between them. Germline loops: CDR1 KGHSH, CDR2 LQKENI. The CDR3 DNA sequence: TGTGCCAGCTCACCACCGGCAGATCGCAACTATGGCTACACCTTC. Protein product: CASSPPADRNYGYTF.

J is TRBJ2-1 and V is TRBV5-1; possible D gene TRBD2, 5 bases. Per germline, CDR1 SGHRS and CDR2 YFSETQ. V was cut by 4 bases and J by 1 base, with 21 bases left in between. The CDR3 is 18 residues long. The CDR3 DNA follows: TGCGCCAGCAGCAACTCCCTGCTAGTTTCGGGGTCCTACAATGAGCAGTTCTTC. It translates to CASSNSLLVSGSYNEQFF.

The CDR3 is CASSPLANTDTQYF. For the CDR3, the DNA is TGTGCCAGCAGTCCTCTAGCGAACACAGATACGCAGTATTTT. The chain combines TRBV5-4 with TRBJ2-3, with D maybe TRBD2 (6 bases). Germline V gene data show CDR1 as SGHNT and CDR2 as YYREEE (reference sequence). This CDR3 comprises 14 residues. The ends were cut back, 5 bases at V and 2 bases at J, with 12 bases in the middle.

This clone has just a few counts. The chain has TRBV30 and TRBJ2-3; 8 bases align to TRBD2. CDR3 length equals 15 residues. Germline values: CDR1 GTSNPN, CDR2 SVGIG (reference sequence). The V and J ends lost 8 bases and 3 bases, in that order; junction bases with no gene match: 13. The CDR3 DNA follows: TGTGCCGCCCATGTCCCGGGAGGGCCAACAGATACGCAGTATTTT. Translating it yields CAAHVPGGPTDTQYF. Supplemented by reference TRBV30 and TRBJ2-3, the full variable domain reads SQTIHQWPATLVQPVGSPLSLECTVEGTSNPNLYWYRQAAGRGLQLLFYSVGIGQISSEVPQNLSASRPQDRQFILSSKKLLLSDSGFYLCAAHVPGGPTDTQYFGPGTRLTVL.

This chain connects TRBV7-6 to TRBJ2-1; D may be TRBD2 (6 bases). The V end was cut by 8 bases, the J end by 3 bases, with 17 bases between. The germline V gene has CDR1 SGHVS and CDR2 FNYEAQ. The CDR3 sequence is 15 residues long. DNA for the CDR3: TGTGCCAGCGGTAAGCGGGTTAGCGGCTACAATGAGCAGTTCTTC. Amino acid sequence: CASGKRVSGYNEQFF.

The V call is TRBV29-1, the J call TRBJ1-2; TRBD1 aligns across 10 bases. The CDR3 covers 13 residues. V shed 4 bases, J shed 4 bases, and the junction held 3 bases outside the gene matches. In germline, CDR1 is SQVTM, CDR2 ANQGSEA. CDR3 sequence: CSVVGTGAYGYTF. The CDR3 DNA follows: TGCAGCGTTGTCGGGACAGGGGCCTATGGCTACACCTTC.

The chain has TRBV4-2 and TRBJ2-1; possible D gene TRBD2, 6 bases. CDR3 length: 13 amino acids. The germline V gene encodes CDR1 LGHNA and CDR2 YNFKEQ. V lost 0 bases to trimming and J lost 9 bases, with 9 bases between them. CDR3: CASSQERRGEQFF. Written as DNA, the CDR3 is TGTGCCAGCAGCCAAGAGCGGCGGGGTGAGCAGTTCTTC.

V is TRBV7-9 and J is TRBJ2-5, with D perhaps matching TRBD2 (5 bases). The germline V and J ends were trimmed by 4 bases and 2 bases, with 14 bases remaining between them. Germline CDR1 SEHNR, CDR2 FQNEAQ (reference sequence). The CDR3 length is 15 residues. CDR3 protein: CASSSGGSAQETQYF. The DNA of the CDR3 is TGTGCCAGCAGCTCAGGCGGTAGCGCACAAGAGACCCAGTACTTC.

The chain combines TRBV7-2 with TRBJ1-5, with D maybe TRBD1 (6 bases). The CDR3 sequence is 15 residues long. CDR1 SGHTA and CDR2 FQGNSA come from the germline V gene. V was clipped by 6 bases and J by 6 bases, with 18 bases between them. The CDR3 bases are TGTGCCAGCAGAGCGACGGGGGGGGCAGGTCAGCCCCAGCATTTT. Its translation is CASRATGGAGQPQHF. Drawing the rest from reference TRBV7-2 and TRBJ1-5, the complete variable domain is GAGVSQSPSNKVTEKGKDVELRCDPISGHTALYWYRQSLGQGLEFLIYFQGNSAPDKSGLPSDRFSAERTGGSVSTLTIQRTQQEDSAVYLCASRATGGAGQPQHFGDGTRLSIL.

V and J are TRBV28 and TRBJ2-5, with a tentative D call TRBD2 (5 bases). Germline CDR1 and CDR2: MDHEN and SYDVKM. This CDR3 is 14 amino acids long. Trimming took 3 bases from V and 5 from J, leaving 13 bases between them. CDR3 nucleotide sequence: TGTGCCAGCAGTTTGAGGGTAGGCCGGGAGACCCAGTACTTC. It is translated as CASSLRVGRETQYF.

The sample holds a few counts of this clone. V is TRBV4-1 and J is TRBJ1-4; maybe TRBD1 (5 bases). CDR3 length: 12 amino acids. Germline values: CDR1 MGHRA, CDR2 YSYEKL. Trimming left V 4 bases short and J 8 bases short, with 8 bases between. The CDR3 nucleotides read TGCGCCAGCAGCCGACCAGGGGAAAAACTGTTTTTT. Amino acids: CASSRPGEKLFF.

The V gene is TRBV29-1, the J gene TRBJ1-1, with no clear D. The V end was cut by 7 bases, the J end by 0 bases, with 15 bases between. Germline CDR1 is SQVTM and CDR2 is ANQGSEA. This CDR3 is built from 14 residues. The CDR3 nucleotides are TGCAGCGGGGCCATCGACCCAATGAACACTGAAGCTTTCTTT. It yields the protein CSGAIDPMNTEAFF.

In nucleotides, the CDR3 is TGTGCCAGCAGTTACGCGCCCCACTACGAGCAGTACTTC. It specifies CASSYAPHYEQYF. This rearrangement joins TRBV6-5 to TRBJ2-7; D ambiguous. From germline, CDR1 is MNHEY and CDR2 SVGAGI. Between the trimmed V and J ends, which lost 2 bases and 3 bases, there was a span of 8 bases. The CDR3 is 13 residues long.

This chain connects TRBV28 to TRBJ1-3; D unresolved. Germline V gene sequence: CDR1 MDHEN, CDR2 SYDVKM. This CDR3 has 12 residues. The V and J ends lost 6 bases and 4 bases respectively, with 7 bases between them. The CDR3 is CASSPMGNTIYF. CDR3 coding DNA: TGTGCCAGCAGCCCCATGGGAAACACCATATATTTT. Combining the CDR3 with reference TRBV28 and TRBJ1-3 gives the whole variable domain DVKVTQSSRYLVKRTGEKVFLECVQDMDHENMFWYRQDPGLGLRLIYFSYDVKMKEKGDIPEGYSVSREKKERFSLILESASTNQTSMYLCASSPMGNTIYFGEGSWLTVV.

The rearrangement links TRBV19 to TRBJ1-1; 8 nucleotides agree with TRBD1. This CDR3 comprises 13 residues. The V gene end was trimmed by 4 bases and the J gene end by 8 bases; junction bases not matched to a gene: 6. Germline CDR1 is LNHDA and CDR2 is SQIVND (reference sequence). Here the CDR3 reads CASSTGTGREAFF. The CDR3 bases are TGTGCCAGTAGTACTGGGACAGGAAGGGAAGCTTTCTTT.

The chain joins TRBV27 to TRBJ1-6, with 9 bases lining up with TRBD1. V shed 6 bases, J shed 3 bases, and the junction held 6 bases outside the gene matches. Germline V CDR1 and CDR2: MNHEY, SMNVEV (reference sequence). The CDR3 is made up of 16 amino acids. CDR3 protein: CASRPQGAFYNSPLHF. CDR3 DNA sequence: TGTGCCAGCAGGCCACAGGGGGCCTTCTATAATTCACCCCTCCACTTT.

The chain employs TRBV28 and TRBJ2-3; 9 nucleotides align to TRBD1. Germline V lookup: CDR1 MDHEN, CDR2 SYDVKM. The CDR3 extends over 15 amino acids. After removal of 3 bases from V and 7 bases from J, the junction contained 8 bases not matched to a gene. CDR3 bases: TGTGCCAGCAGTTTGAGGGGACAGGGTAAAAATACGCAGTATTTT. This translates into CASSLRGQGKNTQYF.

The chain recombines TRBV13 with TRBJ1-2, with TRBD1 matching over 8 bases. Germline V CDR1 and CDR2: PRHDT, FYEKMQ (reference sequence). The CDR3 contains 15 residues. V was pared by 1 base and J by 7 bases, with 8 bases of the junction left unmatched. The CDR3 DNA follows: TGTGCCAGCAGCTTAGCGGGCACAGGGGGTGTTGGCTACACCTTC. Translated: CASSLAGTGGVGYTF.